The rows below give T cell receptor beta chains drawn from one sample of a study of PD-L1 blockade in urothelial cancer. Profiled with immunoSEQ multiplex PCR; TCRdb holds only in-frame clones, not every one. The table has some 52,000 clones, about three quarters seen once. Here the sequenced sample was PBMCs, taken around atezolizumab (anti-PD-L1) treatment. Source of these receptors: a man between 65 and 80 years old with urothelial cancer. Each CDR3 is given with its conserved first and last residue. A D gene is named only where the DNA matches it firmly. The size entry is marked missing in some rows and otherwise reads once, few, many or a size class.

v_call	clone_size	d_call	j_call	cdr3_aa	cdr3_nt
TRBV4-1	few	TRBD2	TRBJ2-7	CASSQVAGGRYEQYF	TGCGCCAGCAGCCAGGTAGCGGGAGGGCGATACGAGCAGTACTTC
TRBV21-1	few	-	TRBJ2-1	CASSHAPTSPSYNEQFF	TGTGCCAGCAGCCATGCCCCTACTTCCCCCTCCTACAATGAGCAGTTCTTC
TRBV6-5	-	TRBD2	TRBJ2-7	CASRLSSGRYEQYF	TGTGCCAGCAGACTGTCTAGCGGGAGATACGAGCAGTACTTC
TRBV28	-	TRBD1	TRBJ2-1	CASSYSGGNNEQFF	TGTGCCAGCAGTTACTCAGGGGGCAACAATGAGCAGTTCTTC
TRBV5-1	-	-	TRBJ2-7	CASSLQGGYEQYF	TGCGCCAGCAGCTTGCAGGGAGGCTACGAGCAGTACTTC
TRBV29-1	-	TRBD1	TRBJ1-1	CSATGGNTEAFF	TGCAGCGCTACAGGGGGGAACACTGAAGCTTTCTTT
TRBV27	-	TRBD1	TRBJ2-1	CASNRDRASSYNEQFF	TGTGCCAGCAACAGGGACAGGGCTTCCTCCTACAATGAGCAGTTCTTC
TRBV5-4	-	TRBD1	TRBJ1-2	CASSLEGARYGYTF	TGTGCCAGCAGCTTGGAGGGGGCACGGTATGGCTACACCTTC
TRBV7-2	-	TRBD2	TRBJ2-1	CASSLGGGRTYNEQFF	TGTGCCAGCAGCTTAGGAGGCGGGAGGACCTACAATGAGCAGTTCTTC
TRBV19	-	-	TRBJ2-6	CASSFRGSGANVLTF	TGTGCCAGTAGTTTCAGGGGTTCCGGGGCCAACGTCCTGACTTTC
TRBV28	-	-	TRBJ2-3	CASSSGQLSTDTQYF	TGTGCCAGCAGCTCCGGACAGCTTAGCACAGATACGCAGTATTTT
TRBV1	-	-	TRBJ1-5	CTSSPGTRRLLSNQPQHF	TGCACCAGCAGCCCAGGGACACGGAGACTTCTTAGCAATCAGCCCCAGCATTTT
TRBV7-2	-	-	TRBJ1-4	CASSPLGRGGNEKLFF	TGTGCCAGCAGCCCCCTGGGGAGGGGAGGTAATGAAAAACTGTTTTTT
TRBV27	-	TRBD2	TRBJ2-7	CASSLSGGDYEQYF	TGTGCCAGCAGTTTATCGGGGGGGGACTACGAGCAGTACTTC
TRBV5-4	-	-	TRBJ2-5	CASSFSLASRGETQYF	TGTGCCAGCAGCTTTAGTTTAGCTAGTCGCGGAGAGACCCAGTACTTC